This TCR beta chain was captured by sequencing in a study of Graves' ophthalmopathy and Graves' hyperthyroidism. In the study overall: Absence of ophthalmopathy within 18 months of follow-up defined stable hyperthyroidism. Study results and caveats: Most expanded clonotypes in thyroid above 0.001 frequency also showed up in blood.

Looked up from germline, CDR1 is ENHRY and CDR2 is SYGVKD. The CDR3 is made up of 14 amino acids. V shed 4 bases and J 5 bases; nucleotides not matched to a gene: 6. The authors enrolled newly diagnosed hyperthyroidism patients aged 18 to 65 with under 2 months' duration. Other autoimmune disease, uncontrolled infection, pregnancy and lactation led to exclusion. RNA transcripts served as template for amplifying TCR beta CDR3 sequences. HTBI primers were used in a first-round RT-PCR, which preceded a second-round multiplex PCR. TCRdb redid the calling of the multiplex PCR reads with MiXCR, one entry per CDR3 protein. Here the sample spans over a million distinct CDR3 sequences, 35% to 40% being singletons. As regards this clonotype: Its antigen is currently unknown.

V usage is TRBV10-3 and J usage is TRBJ2-7; 9 nucleotides align to TRBD2. The sequencing sample was made of peripheral blood or thyroid tissue (not recorded which). The receptor comes from an adult man with Graves' hyperthyroidism. The CDR3 loop reads CAISATGTSHEQYF. As DNA, the CDR3 is TGTGCCATCAGTGCCACCGGGACTAGCCACGAGCAGTACTTC.